A selection of T cell receptor beta chains follows, all from one sample in a study of T cells after posttransplantation cyclophosphamide. Some clones are missing from TCRdb's copy, which holds only in-frame ones; the method was immunoSEQ multiplex PCR. The sample has about 24,000 clones, roughly 90% seen once. The specimen was PBMCs, collected after an allogeneic stem cell transplant with a calcineurin inhibitor and methotrexate. These receptors originate from a female patient aged 45 to 65 who received an allogeneic stem cell transplant from an unrelated donor, was CMV-positive, and had chronic GVHD only. Some T cells may be graft donor cells. Each CDR3 is given with its conserved first and last residue. The order of the fields is D gene, V gene, J gene, CDR3 length, clone size, CDR3 DNA, CDR3 protein. The D gene is left open where the match is weak. Clone size is not always given. Where it is, it says once, few, many or a class for expanded clones.

d_call: -; v_call: TRBV7-6; j_call: TRBJ2-3; cdr3_length: 10; clone_size: -; cdr3_nt: TGTGCCAGCGGAGGAGATACGCAGTATTTT; cdr3_aa: CASGGDTQYF
d_call: -; v_call: TRBV13; j_call: TRBJ2-3; cdr3_length: 16; clone_size: -; cdr3_nt: TGTGCCAGCAGCAAGGACTCGGGACTCGGCACAGATACGCAGTATTTT; cdr3_aa: CASSKDSGLGTDTQYF
d_call: TRBD2; v_call: TRBV10-3; j_call: TRBJ2-5; cdr3_length: 17; clone_size: -; cdr3_nt: TGTGCCATCAGTGGAGACACCGGGACTAGCGTCCAAGAGACCCAGTACTTC; cdr3_aa: CAISGDTGTSVQETQYF
d_call: -; v_call: TRBV5-1; j_call: TRBJ1-1; cdr3_length: 15; clone_size: -; cdr3_nt: TGCGCCAGCAACTCAGCCCAGGGGTGGAACACTGAAGCTTTCTTT; cdr3_aa: CASNSAQGWNTEAFF
d_call: TRBD1; v_call: TRBV6-6; j_call: TRBJ2-7; cdr3_length: 14; clone_size: -; cdr3_nt: TGTGCCAGCGCTCTTGGGACAGGGGAGTACGAGCAGTACTTC; cdr3_aa: CASALGTGEYEQYF
d_call: TRBD2; v_call: TRBV28; j_call: TRBJ2-1; cdr3_length: 17; clone_size: -; cdr3_nt: TGTGCCAGCAGTTCACCCTCGGGACTAGCGGGAGTCAATGAGCAGTTCTTC; cdr3_aa: CASSSPSGLAGVNEQFF
d_call: -; v_call: TRBV28; j_call: TRBJ2-5; cdr3_length: 13; clone_size: once; cdr3_nt: TGTGCCAGCAGTTTATCTTCCGGGACTGAGCAGTACTTC; cdr3_aa: CASSLSSGTEQYF
d_call: TRBD2; v_call: TRBV7-3; j_call: TRBJ2-1; cdr3_length: 16; clone_size: -; cdr3_nt: TGTGCCAGCAGCAGCGCAGCGGGAGGGCCTGCTAGTGAGCAGTTCTTC; cdr3_aa: CASSSAAGGPASEQFF
d_call: TRBD1; v_call: TRBV7-8; j_call: TRBJ2-7; cdr3_length: 14; clone_size: -; cdr3_nt: TGTGCCAGCAGGGCGGACAGGGGGCGGTACGAGCAGTACTTC; cdr3_aa: CASRADRGRYEQYF
d_call: -; v_call: TRBV6-6; j_call: TRBJ1-1; cdr3_length: 14; clone_size: -; cdr3_nt: TGTGCCAGCAGCTACGGACATCCGAACACTGAAGCTTTCTTT; cdr3_aa: CASSYGHPNTEAFF
d_call: -; v_call: TRBV5-4; j_call: TRBJ1-1; cdr3_length: 15; clone_size: -; cdr3_nt: TGTGCCAGCAGCTTGGAGACAGGACCGAACACTGAAGCTTTCTTT; cdr3_aa: CASSLETGPNTEAFF
d_call: TRBD1; v_call: TRBV28; j_call: TRBJ1-5; cdr3_length: 15; clone_size: once; cdr3_nt: TGTGCCAGCAGTCCCCGGGACAGGGACAATCAGCCCCAGCATTTT; cdr3_aa: CASSPRDRDNQPQHF
d_call: TRBD2; v_call: TRBV7-9; j_call: TRBJ2-7; cdr3_length: 14; clone_size: once; cdr3_nt: TGTGCCAGCACCTCGACTAGCGGGAACCACGAGCAGTACTTC; cdr3_aa: CASTSTSGNHEQYF
d_call: -; v_call: TRBV28; j_call: TRBJ1-3; cdr3_length: 15; clone_size: few; cdr3_nt: TGTGCCAGCAGACTCGGGGGGGGCTCTGGAAACACCATATATTTT; cdr3_aa: CASRLGGGSGNTIYF
d_call: TRBD1; v_call: TRBV13; j_call: TRBJ2-2; cdr3_length: 13; clone_size: -; cdr3_nt: TGTGCCAGCCGGGCAGGGGGTTCCGGGGAGCTGTTTTTT; cdr3_aa: CASRAGGSGELFF
d_call: TRBD2; v_call: TRBV2; j_call: TRBJ2-1; cdr3_length: 15; clone_size: -; cdr3_nt: TGTGCCAGCAGTGAAGCGAGAAGCGGGAGGGTTGAGCAGTTCTTC; cdr3_aa: CASSEARSGRVEQFF
d_call: -; v_call: TRBV6-5; j_call: TRBJ1-1; cdr3_length: 14; clone_size: -; cdr3_nt: TGTGCCAGCAGTGTTTTTCAGGGAAGGGATGAAGCTTTCTTT; cdr3_aa: CASSVFQGRDEAFF
d_call: -; v_call: TRBV7-3; j_call: TRBJ2-3; cdr3_length: 14; clone_size: -; cdr3_nt: TGTGCCAGCAGCTTGAGCCGAAACACAGATACGCAGTATTTT; cdr3_aa: CASSLSRNTDTQYF
d_call: -; v_call: TRBV27; j_call: TRBJ2-7; cdr3_length: 15; clone_size: -; cdr3_nt: TGTGCCAGCAGTACTTCAGGGGGGTCCCTCTACGAGCAGTACTTC; cdr3_aa: CASSTSGGSLYEQYF
d_call: TRBD2; v_call: TRBV9; j_call: TRBJ2-1; cdr3_length: 16; clone_size: -; cdr3_nt: TGTGCCAGCAGCGTAGGGTCTAGCGGTCTACACAATGAGCAGCTCTTC; cdr3_aa: CASSVGSSGLHNEQLF
d_call: TRBD1; v_call: TRBV5-1; j_call: TRBJ2-7; cdr3_length: 17; clone_size: -; cdr3_nt: TGCGCCAGCAGCCCCAACCGACAGGGGCGCAGGACCTACGAGCAGTACTTC; cdr3_aa: CASSPNRQGRRTYEQYF
d_call: -; v_call: TRBV7-6; j_call: TRBJ2-3; cdr3_length: 14; clone_size: -; cdr3_nt: TGTGCCAGCAGCTTAGCTGGGCAGGGGGATACGCAGTATTTT; cdr3_aa: CASSLAGQGDTQYF
d_call: -; v_call: TRBV5-6; j_call: TRBJ2-5; cdr3_length: 14; clone_size: -; cdr3_nt: TGTGCCAGCAGCCGGAAGGGAACAGGGGAGACCCAGTACTTC; cdr3_aa: CASSRKGTGETQYF
d_call: -; v_call: TRBV5-5; j_call: TRBJ2-7; cdr3_length: 15; clone_size: -; cdr3_nt: TGTGCCAGCAGCTTCCGACGGACTAGGGGGGTCGAGCAGTACTTC; cdr3_aa: CASSFRRTRGVEQYF
d_call: TRBD1; v_call: TRBV15; j_call: TRBJ2-7; cdr3_length: 16; clone_size: -; cdr3_nt: TGTGCCACCAGTACTTACGGGACAGGGGTCCGCTACGAGCAGTACTTC; cdr3_aa: CATSTYGTGVRYEQYF
d_call: TRBD1; v_call: TRBV5-8; j_call: TRBJ1-5; cdr3_length: 14; clone_size: -; cdr3_nt: TGTGCCAGCAGCATTATTCAGGGGGTTCAGCCCCAGCATTTT; cdr3_aa: CASSIIQGVQPQHF
d_call: -; v_call: TRBV5-1; j_call: TRBJ2-7; cdr3_length: 16; clone_size: -; cdr3_nt: TGCGCCAGCAGCTTGGAATCGGCGGGGAACTCCTACGAGCAGTACTTC; cdr3_aa: CASSLESAGNSYEQYF
d_call: TRBD1; v_call: TRBV5-5; j_call: TRBJ2-2; cdr3_length: 15; clone_size: -; cdr3_nt: TGTGCCAGCAGCTCTACAGGGGGTGTCGGCGGGGAGCTGTTTTTT; cdr3_aa: CASSSTGGVGGELFF
d_call: TRBD2; v_call: TRBV5-4; j_call: TRBJ2-1; cdr3_length: 16; clone_size: -; cdr3_nt: TGTGCCAGCAGCTTGGGGGCGGGAGGGCCCAACAATGAGCAGTTCTTC; cdr3_aa: CASSLGAGGPNNEQFF
d_call: -; v_call: TRBV27; j_call: TRBJ2-3; cdr3_length: 13; clone_size: -; cdr3_nt: TGTGCCACCCGTGACCGGGGAACAGATACGCAGTATTTT; cdr3_aa: CATRDRGTDTQYF
d_call: TRBD1; v_call: TRBV2; j_call: TRBJ1-2; cdr3_length: 15; clone_size: -; cdr3_nt: TGTGCCAGCAGCGTCACCCCACAGGGGGCTAATGGCTACACCTTC; cdr3_aa: CASSVTPQGANGYTF
d_call: TRBD1; v_call: TRBV6-5; j_call: TRBJ2-1; cdr3_length: 15; clone_size: -; cdr3_nt: TGTGCCAGCAGCCGCCGACAGGGGGTCTACAATGAGCAGTTCTTC; cdr3_aa: CASSRRQGVYNEQFF
d_call: -; v_call: TRBV5-4; j_call: TRBJ2-4; cdr3_length: 16; clone_size: -; cdr3_nt: TGTGCCAGCAGCCCGGAGCTGGGTTTAGCCAAAAACATTCAGTACTTC; cdr3_aa: CASSPELGLAKNIQYF
d_call: -; v_call: TRBV28; j_call: TRBJ2-3; cdr3_length: 12; clone_size: -; cdr3_nt: TGTGCCAGCAGTCTCCGGGGGGATACGCAGTATTTT; cdr3_aa: CASSLRGDTQYF
d_call: -; v_call: TRBV9; j_call: TRBJ2-1; cdr3_length: 14; clone_size: -; cdr3_nt: TGTGCCAGCGGCAGCGGGGACACCTACAATGAGCAGTTCTTC; cdr3_aa: CASGSGDTYNEQFF
d_call: TRBD1; v_call: TRBV7-9; j_call: TRBJ1-1; cdr3_length: 14; clone_size: -; cdr3_nt: TGTGCCAGCAGCTTCATCGACAGGGGCACTGAAGCTTTCTTT; cdr3_aa: CASSFIDRGTEAFF
d_call: -; v_call: TRBV9; j_call: TRBJ1-1; cdr3_length: 14; clone_size: -; cdr3_nt: TGTGCCAGCAGCGTAGCCAATGCGGCTGGTGAAGCTTTCTTT; cdr3_aa: CASSVANAAGEAFF
d_call: -; v_call: TRBV7-8; j_call: TRBJ2-5; cdr3_length: 14; clone_size: -; cdr3_nt: TGTGCCAGCAGCTTAGTCCGGGTCCAAGAGACCCAGTACTTC; cdr3_aa: CASSLVRVQETQYF
d_call: -; v_call: TRBV27; j_call: TRBJ1-5; cdr3_length: 17; clone_size: few; cdr3_nt: TGTGCCAGCAGTGCCCTTATGAGTCAGGGTGGGAATCAGCCCCAGCATTTT; cdr3_aa: CASSALMSQGGNQPQHF
d_call: TRBD2; v_call: TRBV27; j_call: TRBJ2-1; cdr3_length: 13; clone_size: -; cdr3_nt: TGTGCCAGCAGTTACTCTAGCGGGAATGAGCAGTTCTTC; cdr3_aa: CASSYSSGNEQFF
d_call: -; v_call: TRBV5-4; j_call: TRBJ1-2; cdr3_length: 14; clone_size: -; cdr3_nt: TGTGCCAGCAGCTCGGCCGGGGAGGTCCATGGCTACACCTTC; cdr3_aa: CASSSAGEVHGYTF